These T cell receptor beta chains were read from a single sample in a study of cytomegalovirus exposure and HLA in healthy donors. The protocol was immunoSEQ multiplex PCR, while the TCRdb copy is restricted to in-frame clones and leaves out a portion. This sample yields approximately 82,000 clones, of which over 9.5% are seen a single time; approximately 25% belongs to the top ten. The sequenced material came from PBMCs. Every receptor here comes from a man in his sixties in good health and CMV-seropositive. Each CDR3 is given with its conserved first and last residue. Each record gives: D gene, J gene, V gene, clone size, CDR3 protein, CDR3 DNA. The D gene is left open where the match is weak. The size of a clone is reported for some rows only, either as once, few or many, or as a class for expanded clones.

NA	TRBJ1-1	TRBV19	NA	CASSDRLNTEAFF	TGTGCCAGTAGCGACAGATTGAACACTGAAGCTTTCTTT
NA	TRBJ1-1	TRBV7-8	few	CASSLVFLAGNTEAFF	TGTGCCAGCAGCTTAGTTTTCCTGGCGGGAAACACTGAAGCTTTCTTT
TRBD1	TRBJ2-3	TRBV2	NA	CASSGQEDTQYF	TGTGCCAGCAGCGGACAGGAGGATACGCAGTATTTT
NA	TRBJ2-3	TRBV5-1	NA	CASSLVGSAPDTQYF	TGCGCCAGCAGCTTGGTGGGTAGCGCCCCAGATACGCAGTATTTT
NA	TRBJ1-1	TRBV7-3	NA	CASSLMGEGEAFF	TGTGCCAGCAGCTTAATGGGGGAGGGTGAAGCTTTCTTT
TRBD1	TRBJ1-6	TRBV6-1	NA	CASSEPGTGIPLPGLHF	TGTGCCAGCAGTGAGCCCGGGACAGGGATCCCCCTTCCAGGCCTCCACTTT
TRBD2	TRBJ2-1	TRBV11-2	few	CASSWGGGRARSYNEQFF	TGTGCCAGCAGCTGGGGCGGCGGGAGGGCCCGCTCCTACAATGAGCAGTTCTTC
NA	TRBJ1-2	TRBV19	NA	CQVPSNYGYTF	TGTCAGGTCCCCTCTAACTATGGCTACACCTTC
NA	TRBJ2-1	TRBV29-1	few	CSVRGSLDEQFF	TGCAGCGTCCGAGGGAGTTTGGATGAGCAGTTCTTC
NA	TRBJ2-1	TRBV6-5	few	CASSYSRKGAYNEQFF	TGTGCCAGCAGTTACTCCAGGAAGGGGGCCTACAATGAGCAGTTCTTC
NA	TRBJ1-3	TRBV27	NA	CASSLSAGVDTIYF	TGTGCCAGCAGTTTATCGGCAGGGGTGGATACCATATATTTT
NA	TRBJ2-7	TRBV9	few	CASSASWGSLGEQYF	TGTGCCAGCAGCGCTTCGTGGGGCTCCCTTGGGGAGCAGTACTTC
NA	TRBJ1-5	TRBV27	NA	CASMESGKSDQPQHF	TGTGCCAGCATGGAGTCCGGGAAGAGTGATCAGCCCCAGCATTTT
NA	TRBJ1-1	TRBV6-5	NA	CATTWAGEAFF	TGTGCCACCACTTGGGCGGGAGAAGCTTTCTTT
NA	TRBJ1-5	TRBV6-1	few	CASSEFFGSNQPQHF	TGTGCCAGCAGTGAATTTTTCGGTAGCAATCAGCCCCAGCATTTT
TRBD2	TRBJ2-5	TRBV4-1	few	CASSQAAGGGGVETQYF	TGCGCCAGCAGCCAAGCTGCGGGGGGAGGGGGTGTCGAGACCCAGTACTTC
NA	TRBJ1-5	TRBV27	NA	CASSPAGQPQHF	TGTGCCAGCAGTCCGGCGGGGCAGCCCCAGCATTTT
TRBD1	TRBJ2-3	TRBV6-1	many	CASADRVGTDTQYF	TGTGCCAGCGCGGACAGGGTTGGCACAGATACGCAGTATTTT
TRBD1	TRBJ1-1	TRBV5-5	NA	CASSLGQGMNTEAFF	TGTGCCAGCAGCTTGGGACAGGGGATGAACACTGAAGCTTTCTTT
TRBD1	TRBJ1-2	TRBV27	few	CASSLAGQGYGYTF	TGTGCCAGCAGTTTGGCGGGACAGGGCTATGGCTACACCTTC
NA	TRBJ1-4	TRBV19	NA	CASSIHSTNEKLFF	TGTGCCAGTAGTATTCATTCCACTAATGAAAAACTGTTTTTT
NA	TRBJ2-3	TRBV11-2	few	CASSLGGLRTDTQYF	TGTGCCAGCAGCTTAGGGGGGCTACGCACAGATACGCAGTATTTT
TRBD1	TRBJ2-2	TRBV4-2	NA	CASSQVAQGAVTGELFF	TGTGCCAGCAGCCAAGTAGCCCAGGGGGCGGTTACCGGGGAGCTGTTTTTT
NA	TRBJ1-1	TRBV10-3	few	CAISNLNSAGGTEAFF	TGTGCCATCAGCAACCTTAATTCGGCCGGGGGTACTGAAGCTTTCTTT
TRBD2	TRBJ2-1	TRBV5-6	few	CASSWGLVNNEQFF	TGTGCCAGCAGCTGGGGACTAGTTAATAATGAGCAGTTCTTC
TRBD1	TRBJ2-7	TRBV15	NA	CATSNLRDRSDHSYEQYF	TGTGCCACCAGCAACCTACGGGACAGGTCGGATCACTCCTACGAGCAGTACTTT
NA	TRBJ1-1	TRBV28	few	CASSLDRNTEAFF	TGTGCCAGCAGCCTAGACAGGAACACTGAAGCTTTCTTT
NA	TRBJ1-2	TRBV6-5	few	CASTRTGNGNYGYTF	TGTGCCAGCACCAGAACAGGGAACGGAAACTATGGCTACACCTTC
NA	TRBJ2-1	TRBV6-1	few	CASSVRRSAYNEQFF	TGTGCCAGCAGTGTCAGGAGGAGTGCCTACAATGAGCAGTTCTTC
NA	TRBJ1-2	TRBV6-5	NA	CASRLEGYGYTF	TGTGCCAGCAGACTAGAGGGCTATGGCTACACCTTC
TRBD2	TRBJ2-7	TRBV6-5	few	CASSSGTSGYEQYF	TGTGCCAGCAGCTCCGGGACTAGCGGCTACGAGCAGTACTTC
NA	TRBJ2-2	TRBV6-6	few	CASSYVQTANTGELFF	TGTGCCAGCAGTTACGTACAGACAGCGAACACCGGGGAGCTGTTTTTT
TRBD1	TRBJ2-7	TRBV18	few	CASSPTTGGQGSYEQYF	TGTGCCAGCTCACCTACCACGGGAGGACAGGGGTCCTACGAGCAGTACTTC
TRBD2	TRBJ2-7	TRBV18	once	CASSESASGRSEQYF	TGTGCCAGCTCCGAATCGGCTAGCGGGAGATCCGAGCAGTACTTC
NA	TRBJ2-5	TRBV20-1	few	CSARGGETQYF	TGCAGTGCTAGAGGAGGGGAGACCCAGTACTTC
NA	TRBJ2-3	TRBV5-1	NA	CASREMGEGTDTQYF	TGCGCCAGCAGGGAGATGGGGGAGGGCACAGATACGCAGTATTTT
TRBD1	TRBJ2-5	TRBV5-1	NA	CASSAGQGKETQYF	TGCGCCAGCAGCGCGGGACAGGGGAAAGAGACCCAGTACTTC
TRBD1	TRBJ1-5	TRBV28	few	CASRHPGGQPQHF	TGTGCCAGCAGGCATCCAGGGGGACAGCCCCAGCATTTT
TRBD2	TRBJ2-2	TRBV5-4	NA	CASSFPGRDTGELFF	TGTGCCAGCAGCTTCCCCGGGAGGGACACCGGGGAGCTGTTTTTT
NA	TRBJ2-5	TRBV14	NA	CASSQASAVETQYF	TGTGCCAGCAGCCAAGCCTCCGCGGTAGAGACCCAGTACTTC
NA	TRBJ1-2	TRBV28	NA	CASSFPGNHYGYTF	TGTGCCAGCAGTTTTCCAGGGAACCACTATGGCTACACCTTC
NA	TRBJ1-4	TRBV7-3	few	CASSPTGGAYEKLFF	TGTGCCAGCAGCCCGACGGGTGGGGCTTATGAAAAACTGTTTTTT
TRBD1	TRBJ1-1	TRBV19	many	CASSLSGTGGTEAFF	TGTGCCAGTAGTCTATCCGGGACAGGGGGCACTGAAGCTTTCTTT